These 22 T cell receptor beta chains originate from one sample sequenced in a study of OX40 agonist ivuxolimab in advanced cancers. The table came from immunoSEQ multiplex PCR; TCRdb's copy has only in-frame clones and leaves some out. The sample includes 80,000 to 85,000 clones, about 80% seen only once; the top ten take approximately 7%. The sample here was CD4+ or CD8+ T cells sorted from blood, taken in a trial of the OX40 agonist ivuxolimab. The receptors shown here come from an adult with an advanced solid tumor such as melanoma, head and neck, liver or kidney cancer.

V usage is TRBV25-1 and J usage is TRBJ2-7, with a tentative D call TRBD2 (6 bases). Trimming shortened V by 2 bases and J by 1 base, and 18 bases separated the two germline ends. Germline V gene lookup returns CDR1 MGHDK and CDR2 SYGVNS. The length of the CDR3 is 17 residues. Here the CDR3 reads CASSERETLGRSYEQYF. The CDR3 coding sequence is TGTGCCAGCAGTGAACGGGAGACTTTGGGCCGGTCCTACGAGCAGTACTTC.

The gene calls are TRBV28 and TRBJ1-3, with D unclear. Germline lookup yields CDR1 MDHEN and CDR2 SYDVKM. The CDR3 covers 12 residues. The ends were cut back, 6 bases at V and 4 bases at J, with 7 bases in the middle. In DNA, the CDR3 is TGTGCCAGCAGGGAACAGGGAAACACCATATATTTT. Amino acid sequence: CASREQGNTIYF.

The V and J genes are TRBV7-9 and TRBJ2-3; the D gene could be TRBD1 or TRBD2 (7 bases each). CDR3 length: 16 residues. V dropped 4 bases and J dropped 2 bases, with 16 bases sitting between them. Germline V CDR1 and CDR2: SEHNR, FQNEAQ (reference sequence). CDR3 in amino acids: CASSSGGGQHTDTQYF. Written as DNA, the CDR3 is TGTGCCAGCAGCTCAGGGGGGGGCCAACACACAGATACGCAGTATTTT.

The V call is TRBV5-4, the J call TRBJ1-1, with a possible D match to TRBD1 (5 bases). The CDR3 covers 14 residues. Germline CDR1 SGHNT, CDR2 YYREEE (reference sequence). Trimming removed 5 bases from V and 0 bases from J, with 11 bases in between. This CDR3 is CASSNQGMNTEAFF. The CDR3 DNA sequence: TGTGCCAGCAGTAACCAGGGCATGAACACTGAAGCTTTCTTT.

For the CDR3, the DNA is TGTGCCAGCAGTCGAGTAGGGAACACTGAAGCTTTCTTT. Translated: CASSRVGNTEAFF. This chain links TRBV7-6 with TRBJ1-1; no definite D call. In germline, CDR1 is SGHVS, CDR2 FNYEAQ. V was cut by 6 bases and J by 1 base, with 9 bases left in between. This CDR3 contains 13 residues. The variable domain in full, with the rest retrieved from reference TRBV7-6 and TRBJ1-1, is GAGVSQSPRYKVTKRGQDVALRCDPISGHVSLYWYRQALGQGPEFLTYFNYEAQQDKSGLPNDRFSAERPEGSISTLTIQRTEQRDSAMYRCASSRVGNTEAFFGQGTRLTVV.

This sequence joins TRBV28 and TRBJ1-2, with TRBD1 matching 8 bases. After removal of 4 bases from V and 4 bases from J, the junction contained 2 bases not matched to a gene. The CDR3 sequence is 13 residues long. Germline V gene sequence: CDR1 MDHEN, CDR2 SYDVKM. CDR3 in DNA: TGTGCCAGCAGTTCCAGGGGGCTCTATGGCTACACCTTC. The encoded protein is CASSSRGLYGYTF.

This chain connects TRBV21-1 to TRBJ2-1; TRBD2, as called in the table, went unchecked against the DNA. TRBV21-1 is recorded as a pseudogene. This CDR3 spans 15 amino acids. CDR3 coding DNA: TGTGCCGCAGAGGGGACTAGCGGGAGAGAGGATGAGCAGTTCTTC. Amino acids: CAAEGTSGREDEQFF.

The chain combines TRBV2 with TRBJ2-7; D unclear. Trimming took off 4 bases at V and 5 bases at J, with 15 bases between the two ends. Germline assignment: CDR1 SNHLY and CDR2 FYNNEI. The CDR3 has 14 residues. The CDR3 reads CASSAVVSSHEQYF. For the CDR3, the DNA is TGTGCCAGCAGTGCGGTGGTCTCGTCCCACGAGCAGTACTTC.

The chain has TRBV2 and TRBJ1-3; perhaps TRBD1 as D (5 bases). Germline V gives CDR1 SNHLY, CDR2 FYNNEI. The germline V and J ends were trimmed by 8 bases and 0 bases, with 17 bases remaining between them. This CDR3 region has 16 residues. CDR3 loop: CASRQEGGTSGNTIYF. In DNA, the CDR3 is TGTGCCAGCCGCCAGGAGGGTGGGACCTCTGGAAACACCATATATTTT.

In its sample, this clone was seen once. The chain joins TRBV5-1 to TRBJ2-3; TRBD2 aligns across 8 bases. The length of the CDR3 is 16 residues. CDR1 and CDR2 (germline): SGHRS, YFSETQ. V shed 4 bases and J 5 bases; nucleotides not matched to a gene: 12. CDR3 coding DNA: TGCGCCAGCAGCCGAAACCCGAGCGGGAGTGGAGATACGCAGTATTTT. As protein: CASSRNPSGSGDTQYF.

This clone was found once. The chain combines TRBV6-4 with TRBJ2-1; TRBD2 is a possible D gene (5 bases). CDR1 is MRHNA and CDR2 is SNTAGT in the germline V gene. This CDR3 is built from 12 residues. V lost 8 bases, J lost 5 bases, and 10 bases lay in between. The DNA of the CDR3 is TGTGCCAGCGCGGACGGGAACAATGAGCAGTTCTTC. Protein product: CASADGNNEQFF.

Here the CDR3 DNA reads TGTGCCAGCAGCCCCCCCGGGACCGGGGCCAACGTCCTGACTTTC. This sequence encodes CASSPPGTGANVLTF. V and J are TRBV7-3 and TRBJ2-6; the D call may be TRBD1 or TRBD2 (5 bases each). CDR3 length equals 15 residues. V was shortened by 5 bases and J by 4 bases, with 12 bases between the two germline ends. Per germline, CDR1 SGHTA and CDR2 FQGTGA.

In this sample, this clone turned up once. The rearrangement links TRBV7-6 to TRBJ2-3, with 8 positions matching TRBD2. Trimming cost V 5 bases and J 7 bases; bases outside gene matches: 11. This CDR3 comprises 15 residues. Germline lookup yields CDR1 SGHVS and CDR2 FNYEAQ. In DNA form, the CDR3 reads TGTGCCAGCAGCCTCTCGGAAGCGGGAGTGCATACGCAGTATTTT. Translating gives CASSLSEAGVHTQYF. The whole variable domain, remainder taken from reference TRBV7-6 and TRBJ2-3, is GAGVSQSPRYKVTKRGQDVALRCDPISGHVSLYWYRQALGQGPEFLTYFNYEAQQDKSGLPNDRFSAERPEGSISTLTIQRTEQRDSAMYRCASSLSEAGVHTQYFGPGTRLTVL.

The genes are TRBV28 and TRBJ2-7, with D tentatively TRBD2 (5 bases). The CDR3 consists of 13 residues. The V end lost 5 bases, the J end lost 6 bases, and 14 bases lay between the germline ends. The V gene's germline CDR1 is MDHEN and CDR2 SYDVKM. CDR3 residues: CASSDTGKGEQYF. In DNA, the CDR3 is TGTGCCAGCAGTGATACCGGGAAAGGCGAGCAGTACTTC.

The chain couples TRBV28 to TRBJ2-7; maybe TRBD1 (5 bases). The V end was cut by 1 base, the J end by 4 bases, with 11 bases between. Looked up from germline, CDR1 is MDHEN and CDR2 is SYDVKM. This CDR3 spans 14 amino acids. CDR3 in amino acids: CASSLLYRQYEQYF. The CDR3 nucleotides read TGTGCCAGCAGTTTATTATATCGACAGTACGAGCAGTACTTC. The full variable domain, with the rest looked up from reference TRBV28 and TRBJ2-7, is DVKVTQSSRYLVKRTGEKVFLECVQDMDHENMFWYRQDPGLGLRLIYFSYDVKMKEKGDIPEGYSVSREKKERFSLILESASTNQTSMYLCASSLLYRQYEQYFGPGTRLTVT.

The chain joins TRBV27 to TRBJ2-2; the match to TRBD2 covers 8 bases. The germline V gene has CDR1 MNHEY and CDR2 SMNVEV (reference sequence). The ends lost 1 base at V and 5 bases at J; junction bases unmatched: 3. The CDR3 is made up of 15 amino acids. CDR3 amino acids: CASSLWSSGTGELFF. In DNA, the CDR3 is TGTGCCAGCAGTTTATGGTCTAGCGGGACCGGGGAGCTGTTTTTT.

The DNA for the CDR3 is TGTGCCAGCAGTTTGGTGGCTAGCGGGAGGTACGAGCAGTACTTC. Protein product: CASSLVASGRYEQYF. The V gene is TRBV28, the J gene TRBJ2-7; TRBD2 matches 11 bases. This CDR3 comprises 15 residues. The germline gives CDR1 MDHEN, CDR2 SYDVKM. The trim removed 3 bases at V and 4 bases at J, leaving 5 bases unmatched.

The chain employs TRBV6-1 and TRBJ2-1; no clear D. The CDR3 contains 15 residues. V was trimmed by 1 base and J by 0 bases, leaving 7 bases between them. Germline V CDR1 and CDR2: MNHNS, SASEGT. CDR3 sequence reads: CASSEVAVSYNEQFF. In DNA form, the CDR3 reads TGTGCCAGCAGTGAAGTGGCAGTCTCCTACAATGAGCAGTTCTTC.

V is TRBV5-4 and J is TRBJ1-6, with 10 bases lining up with TRBD1. The V segment lost 4 bases and the J segment 6 bases; nucleotides outside the gene matches: 7. Germline CDR1 and CDR2: SGHNT and YYREEE (reference sequence). This CDR3 region has 16 residues. The CDR3, as DNA: TGTGCCAGCAGCCCCGGGACAGGGGCAACTAATTCACCCCTCCACTTT. It yields the protein CASSPGTGATNSPLHF.

The rearrangement links TRBV7-6 to TRBJ2-3, with 9 bases fitting TRBD1. Germline CDR1 SGHVS, CDR2 FNYEAQ. J lost 3 bases, V lost 1 base, and 8 bases had no gene match. This CDR3 comprises 17 residues. The CDR3 protein is CASSLGSTGGKTDTQYF. The CDR3 DNA reads TGTGCCAGCAGCTTAGGAAGCACAGGGGGCAAAACAGATACGCAGTATTTT.

The rearrangement joins TRBV28 to TRBJ2-5; D gene uncertain. V lost 1 base to trimming and J lost 2 bases, with 5 bases between them. The CDR3 consists of 13 residues. From germline, CDR1 is MDHEN and CDR2 SYDVKM. This CDR3 is CASSLLWQETQYF. The DNA for the CDR3 is TGTGCCAGCAGTTTATTGTGGCAAGAGACCCAGTACTTC. The entire variable domain, with the rest obtained from reference TRBV28 and TRBJ2-5, is as follows: DVKVTQSSRYLVKRTGEKVFLECVQDMDHENMFWYRQDPGLGLRLIYFSYDVKMKEKGDIPEGYSVSREKKERFSLILESASTNQTSMYLCASSLLWQETQYFGPGTRLLVL.

The DNA of the CDR3 is TGTGCCAGCAGGGGACTAGCGAACACCGGGGAGCTGTTTTTT. Its translation is CASRGLANTGELFF. The chain has TRBV2 and TRBJ2-2; TRBD2 aligns across 8 bases. Unmatched junction bases numbered 0, after V lost 6 bases and J lost 0 bases. Per the germline V gene, CDR1 is SNHLY and CDR2 is FYNNEI. CDR3 length: 14 residues.